This TCR beta chain was sequenced for a study of blood T cell repertoires in COVID-19. Study summary: Acute and convalescent COVID-19 samples came from the United States, Italy and Spain.

Some clones are missing from TCRdb's copy, which holds only in-frame ones; the method was immunoSEQ multiplex PCR. The repertoire holds some 360,000 clones, approximately 91% seen once, with around 0.92% in the top ten. The receptor comes from a woman aged 25-40 years who had been exposed to COVID-19. The sample comprised PBMCs or T cells enriched from blood (not recorded which).

The CDR3 region has the DNA TGTGCCAGCAGCTTTTGGGGACAAATGGAAAAGAGACCCTACGAGCAGTACTTC. Translating gives CASSFWGQMEKRPYEQYF. This chain uses TRBV5-8 with TRBJ2-7; possible D gene TRBD1, 6 bases. CDR1 is SGHTS, CDR2 YDEGEE, per germline. V lost 2 bases and J 2 bases, leaving 23 bases between the germline ends. The CDR3 is 18 amino acids.